The 7 T cell receptor beta chains reported below all come from one sample, sequenced in a study of response to subunit inactivated influenza vaccine. TCRdb re-derived calls from the RT-PCR reads in MiXCR, one entry per CDR3 protein. This table holds 250,000 to 350,000 distinct CDR3 sequences, roughly 22% found once. The sample in question was PBMCs from blood, obtained approximately 22 months after vaccination. The origin of the receptors is a man between 50 and 75 years old who received an inactivated influenza vaccine.

This clonotype has more than one count but fewer than ten. This chain links TRBV20-1 with TRBJ1-2, with D possibly matching TRBD1 (6 bases). CDR3 size: 13 residues. Trimming stripped 6 bases from V and 4 bases from J, with 15 bases between. Germline-derived CDR1 and CDR2 are DFQATT and SNEGSKA (reference sequence). The CDR3 loop reads CSAPDSLSYGYTF. The CDR3 DNA reads as TGCAGTGCCCCGGACAGCCTTTCCTATGGCTACACCTTC.

The chain is built from TRBV6-6 and TRBJ1-5, with D uncertain. The germline V gene encodes CDR1 MNHNY and CDR2 SVGAGI (reference sequence). Deletions cut 3 bases from V and 5 bases from J, with 5 bases between. CDR3 length: 12 amino acids. As DNA, the CDR3 is TGTGCCAGCAGTTATTTGTATCAGCCCCAGCATTTT. Its protein is CASSYLYQPQHF.

This sequence joins TRBV7-9 and TRBJ2-1; 8 bases are a match to TRBD2. V lost 5 bases and J lost 8; bases outside the gene matches: 11. This CDR3 is built from 15 residues. Germline V lookup: CDR1 SEHNR, CDR2 FQNEAQ (reference sequence). The CDR3 protein is CASSTPGLVVYEQFF. CDR3 nucleotide sequence: TGTGCCAGCAGCACCCCGGGACTAGTTGTTTATGAGCAGTTCTTC.

The chain couples TRBV5-1 to TRBJ1-1, with D possibly matching TRBD1 (6 bases). V shed 4 bases and J shed 5 bases, with 18 bases lying between them. The length of the CDR3 is 15 residues. Per the germline V gene, CDR1 is SGHRS and CDR2 is YFSETQ. The CDR3 here is CASSPTWGPSTEAFF. Written as DNA, the CDR3 is TGCGCCAGCAGCCCAACGTGGGGGCCGAGTACTGAAGCTTTCTTT.

Remarks on this clonotype: The DNA is left out, because the CDR3 cannot be placed on it with certainty; the CDR3 is given as TCRdb lists it. The V call is TRBV10-1, the J call TRBJ2-2; the DNA was not used to check the table's D call, TRBD1. The CDR3 adds up to 16 amino acids, both ends counted. The germline V gene encodes CDR1 WNHNN and CDR2 SYGVQD (reference sequence). The CDR3 loop reads CASTQGARKAPGSCFF.

The chain joins TRBV4-1 to TRBJ1-4; TRBD1 matches at 8 bases. This CDR3 has 18 amino acids. V lost 3 bases, J lost 0 bases, and 9 bases stayed unmatched. Germline V lookup: CDR1 MGHRA, CDR2 YSYEKL. This chain's CDR3 is CASSQRTGMGTTNEKLFF. The DNA for the CDR3 is TGCGCCAGCAGCCAGCGGACAGGGATGGGGACAACTAATGAAAAACTGTTTTTT.

This clonotype was seen just once. CDR3 loop: CAISEFDNHEQFF. Here the CDR3 DNA reads TGTGCCATCAGTGAGTTTGATAACCATGAGCAGTTCTTC. This sequence joins TRBV10-3 and TRBJ2-1, with D uncertain. This CDR3 has 13 amino acids. From germline, CDR1 is ENHRY and CDR2 SYGVKD. Trimming pared 1 base from V and 8 bases from J, leaving 9 bases between.